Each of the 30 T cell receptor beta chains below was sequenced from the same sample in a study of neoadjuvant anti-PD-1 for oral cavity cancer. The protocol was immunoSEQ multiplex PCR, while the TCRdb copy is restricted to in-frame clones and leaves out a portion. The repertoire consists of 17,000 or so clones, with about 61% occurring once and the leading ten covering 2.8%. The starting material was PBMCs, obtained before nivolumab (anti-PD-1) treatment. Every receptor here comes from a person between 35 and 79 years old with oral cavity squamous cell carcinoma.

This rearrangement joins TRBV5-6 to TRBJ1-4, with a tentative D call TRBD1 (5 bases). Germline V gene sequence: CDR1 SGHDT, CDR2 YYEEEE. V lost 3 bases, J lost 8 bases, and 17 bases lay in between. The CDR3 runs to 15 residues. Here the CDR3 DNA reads TGTGCCAGCAGCTACGGGACCGGTGCCGTAGAAAAACTGTTTTTT. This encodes CASSYGTGAVEKLFF.

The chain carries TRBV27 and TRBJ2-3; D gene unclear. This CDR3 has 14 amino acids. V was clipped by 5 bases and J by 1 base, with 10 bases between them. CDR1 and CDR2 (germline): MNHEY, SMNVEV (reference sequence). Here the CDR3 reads CASSPNAGTDTQYF. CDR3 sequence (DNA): TGTGCCAGCAGTCCCAATGCAGGCACAGATACGCAGTATTTT.

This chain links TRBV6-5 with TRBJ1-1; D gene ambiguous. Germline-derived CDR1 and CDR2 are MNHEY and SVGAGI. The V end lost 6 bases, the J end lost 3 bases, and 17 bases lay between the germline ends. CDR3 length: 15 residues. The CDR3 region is CASSLGVGGDTEAFF. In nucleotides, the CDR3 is TGTGCCAGCAGCCTCGGGGTCGGCGGGGACACTGAAGCTTTCTTT.

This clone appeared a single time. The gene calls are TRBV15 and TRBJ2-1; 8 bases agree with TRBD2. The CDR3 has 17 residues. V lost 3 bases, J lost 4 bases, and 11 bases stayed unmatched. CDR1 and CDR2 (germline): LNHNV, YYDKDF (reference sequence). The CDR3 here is CATSRDISGIGYNEQFF. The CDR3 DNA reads TGTGCCACCAGCAGGGACATTAGCGGGATTGGTTACAATGAGCAGTTCTTC.

The CDR3 DNA reads TGCGCCAGCAGCCAGGCAGGGGGAGGTCAGCCCCAGCATTTT. It translates to CASSQAGGGQPQHF. This chain connects TRBV4-1 to TRBJ1-5, with TRBD1 matching over 7 bases. Trimming took 3 bases from V and 6 from J; bases not matched to a gene: 5. Germline CDR1 reads MGHRA; CDR2 reads YSYEKL. This CDR3 contains 14 residues.

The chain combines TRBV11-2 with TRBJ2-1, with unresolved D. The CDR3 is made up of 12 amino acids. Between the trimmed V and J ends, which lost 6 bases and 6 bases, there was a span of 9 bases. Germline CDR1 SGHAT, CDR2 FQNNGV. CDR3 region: CASSQYSNEQFF. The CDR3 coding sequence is TGTGCCAGCAGTCAGTACTCCAATGAGCAGTTCTTC.

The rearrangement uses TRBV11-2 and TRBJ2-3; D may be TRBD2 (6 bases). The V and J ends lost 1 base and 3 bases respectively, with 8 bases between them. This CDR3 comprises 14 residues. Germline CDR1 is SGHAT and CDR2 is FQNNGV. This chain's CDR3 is CASSLAGDTDTQYF. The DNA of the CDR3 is TGTGCCAGCAGCTTAGCGGGAGATACAGATACGCAGTATTTT.

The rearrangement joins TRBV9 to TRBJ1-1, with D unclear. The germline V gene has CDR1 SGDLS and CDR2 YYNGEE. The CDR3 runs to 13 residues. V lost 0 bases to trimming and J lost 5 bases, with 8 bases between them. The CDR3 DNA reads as TGTGCCAGCAGCGTAGCCGTGTATACTGAAGCTTTCTTT. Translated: CASSVAVYTEAFF. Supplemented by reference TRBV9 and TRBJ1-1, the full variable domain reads DSGVTQTPKHLITATGQRVTLRCSPRSGDLSVYWYQQSLDQGLQFLIQYYNGEERAKGNILERFSAQQFPDLHSELNLSSLELGDSALYFCASSVAVYTEAFFGQGTRLTVV.

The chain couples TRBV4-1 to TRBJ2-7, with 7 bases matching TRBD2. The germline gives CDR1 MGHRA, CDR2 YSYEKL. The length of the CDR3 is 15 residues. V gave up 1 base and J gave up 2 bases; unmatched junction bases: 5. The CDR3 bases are TGCGCCAGCAGCCAAGGGGGGGGGATTACCTACGAGCAGTACTTC. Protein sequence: CASSQGGGITYEQYF.

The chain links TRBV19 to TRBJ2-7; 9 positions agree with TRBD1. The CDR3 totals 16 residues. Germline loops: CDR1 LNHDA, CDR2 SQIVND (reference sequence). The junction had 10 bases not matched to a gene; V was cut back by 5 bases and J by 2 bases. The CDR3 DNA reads TGTGCCAGTAGTGTCAAACCGGGACAGGGTGCCTACGAGCAGTACTTC. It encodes CASSVKPGQGAYEQYF.

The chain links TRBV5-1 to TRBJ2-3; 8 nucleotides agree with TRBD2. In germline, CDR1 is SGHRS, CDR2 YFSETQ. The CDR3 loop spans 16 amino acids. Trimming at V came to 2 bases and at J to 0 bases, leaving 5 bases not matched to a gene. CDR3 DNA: TGCGCCAGCAGCTTCCAGCGGGAGAGTAGCACAGATACGCAGTATTTT. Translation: CASSFQRESSTDTQYF.

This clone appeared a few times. The CDR3 DNA reads TGTGCCAGCAGTCTACTAGCGGGAGTAAGTAATGAGCAGTTCTTC. It yields the protein CASSLLAGVSNEQFF. The chain links TRBV7-2 to TRBJ2-1, with 11 bases that match TRBD2. The J segment lost 7 bases and the V segment lost 6 bases, leaving 8 bases of the junction unmatched. The CDR3 is made up of 15 amino acids. Germline CDR1 reads SGHTA; CDR2 reads FQGNSA.

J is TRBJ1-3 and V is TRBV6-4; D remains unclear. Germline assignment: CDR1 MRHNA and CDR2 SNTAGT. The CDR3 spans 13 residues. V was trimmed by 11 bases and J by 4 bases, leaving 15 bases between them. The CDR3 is CAPGRLIGNTIYF. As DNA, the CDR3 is TGTGCCCCGGGTCGGCTGATAGGAAACACCATATATTTT.

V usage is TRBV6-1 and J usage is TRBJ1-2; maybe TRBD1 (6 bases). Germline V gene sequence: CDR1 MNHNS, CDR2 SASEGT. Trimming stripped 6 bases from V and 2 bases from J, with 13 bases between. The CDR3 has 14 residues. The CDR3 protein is CASRAGGENYGYTF. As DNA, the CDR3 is TGTGCCAGCAGGGCGGGGGGCGAAAACTATGGCTACACCTTC.

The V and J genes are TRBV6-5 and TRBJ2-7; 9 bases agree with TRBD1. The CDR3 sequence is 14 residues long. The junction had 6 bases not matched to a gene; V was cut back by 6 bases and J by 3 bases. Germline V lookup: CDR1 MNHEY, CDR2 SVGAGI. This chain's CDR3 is CASSRDRAVYEQYF. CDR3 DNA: TGTGCCAGCAGCCGGGACAGGGCGGTCTACGAGCAGTACTTC.

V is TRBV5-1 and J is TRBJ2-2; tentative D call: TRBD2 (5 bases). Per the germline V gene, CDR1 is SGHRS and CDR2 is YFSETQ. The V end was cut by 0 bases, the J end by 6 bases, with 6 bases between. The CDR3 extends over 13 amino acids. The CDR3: CASSLVRAGELFF. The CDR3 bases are TGCGCCAGCAGCTTGGTGAGGGCCGGGGAGCTGTTTTTT.

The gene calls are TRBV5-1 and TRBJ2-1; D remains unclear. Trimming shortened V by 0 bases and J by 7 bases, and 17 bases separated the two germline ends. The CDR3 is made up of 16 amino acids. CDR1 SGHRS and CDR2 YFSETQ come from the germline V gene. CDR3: CASSLGSATRANEQFF. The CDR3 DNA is TGCGCCAGCAGCTTGGGTTCGGCGACAAGGGCTAATGAGCAGTTCTTC.

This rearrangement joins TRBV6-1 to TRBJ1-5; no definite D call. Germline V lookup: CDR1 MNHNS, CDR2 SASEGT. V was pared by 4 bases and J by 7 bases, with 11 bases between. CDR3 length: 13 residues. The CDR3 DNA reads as TGTGCCAGCAGTGTTGAGGGTCGCCAGCCCCAGCATTTT. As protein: CASSVEGRQPQHF.

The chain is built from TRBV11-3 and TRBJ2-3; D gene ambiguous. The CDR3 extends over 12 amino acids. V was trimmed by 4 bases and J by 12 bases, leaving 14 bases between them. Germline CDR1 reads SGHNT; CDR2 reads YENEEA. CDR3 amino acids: CASSSSGEVQYF. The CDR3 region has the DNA TGTGCCAGCAGCTCCTCCGGAGAGGTCCAGTATTTT.

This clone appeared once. The chain's CDR3 is CASSSLGQNSYEQYF. The CDR3 region has the DNA TGTGCCAGCAGTTCCCTAGGACAGAACTCCTACGAGCAGTACTTC. The rearrangement joins TRBV27 to TRBJ2-7, with D perhaps TRBD1 (6 bases). The CDR3 contains 15 residues. Deletions cut 4 bases from V and 0 bases from J, with 13 bases between. Germline CDR1 is MNHEY and CDR2 is SMNVEV (reference sequence).

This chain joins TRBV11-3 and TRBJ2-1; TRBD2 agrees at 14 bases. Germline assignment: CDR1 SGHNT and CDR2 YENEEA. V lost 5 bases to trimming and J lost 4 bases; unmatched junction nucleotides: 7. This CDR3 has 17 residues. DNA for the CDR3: TGTGCCAGCAGCCCAGGGACTAGCGGGAGTGGTTACAATGAGCAGTTCTTC. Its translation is CASSPGTSGSGYNEQFF.

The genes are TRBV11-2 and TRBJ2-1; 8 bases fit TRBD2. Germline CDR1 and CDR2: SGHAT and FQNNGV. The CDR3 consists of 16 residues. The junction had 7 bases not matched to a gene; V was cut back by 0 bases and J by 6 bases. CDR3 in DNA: TGTGCCAGCAGCTTAGATCGTCTAGCGGGTTTCAATGAGCAGTTCTTC. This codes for CASSLDRLAGFNEQFF.

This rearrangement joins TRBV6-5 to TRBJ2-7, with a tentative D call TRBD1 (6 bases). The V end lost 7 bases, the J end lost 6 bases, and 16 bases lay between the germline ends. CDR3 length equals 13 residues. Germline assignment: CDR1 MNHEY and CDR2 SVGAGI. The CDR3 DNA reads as TGTGCCAGCACCGACAGGTCCCTTAGCGAGCAGTACTTC. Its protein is CASTDRSLSEQYF.

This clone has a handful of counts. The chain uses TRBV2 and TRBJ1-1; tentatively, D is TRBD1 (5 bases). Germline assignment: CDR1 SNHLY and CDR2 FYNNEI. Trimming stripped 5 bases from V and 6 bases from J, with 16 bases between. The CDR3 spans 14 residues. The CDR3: CASSSTGKGSEAFF. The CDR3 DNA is TGTGCCAGCAGTTCCACAGGTAAAGGGTCTGAAGCTTTCTTT.

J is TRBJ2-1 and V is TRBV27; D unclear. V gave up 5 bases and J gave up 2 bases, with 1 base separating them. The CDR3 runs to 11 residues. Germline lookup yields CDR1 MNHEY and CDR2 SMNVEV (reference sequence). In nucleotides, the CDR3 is TGTGCCAGCAGTGCCTACAATGAGCAGTTCTTC. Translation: CASSAYNEQFF.

The CDR3 nucleotides read TGTGCCAGCAGTGGACAGAGGTCCATGGAGAGCTACACCTTC. Translation gives CASSGQRSMESYTF. The V and J genes are TRBV2 and TRBJ1-2, with D perhaps matching TRBD1 (5 bases). Trimming cost V 4 bases and J 9 bases, with 18 bases left between them. CDR1 is SNHLY, CDR2 FYNNEI, per germline. This CDR3 contains 14 residues.

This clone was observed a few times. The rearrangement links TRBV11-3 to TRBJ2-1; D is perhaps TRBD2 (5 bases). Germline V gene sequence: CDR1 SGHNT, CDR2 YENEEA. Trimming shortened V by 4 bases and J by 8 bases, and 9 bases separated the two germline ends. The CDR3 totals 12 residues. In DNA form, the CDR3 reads TGTGCCAGCAGCTCGCTAGCTGATGAGCAGTTCTTC. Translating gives CASSSLADEQFF.

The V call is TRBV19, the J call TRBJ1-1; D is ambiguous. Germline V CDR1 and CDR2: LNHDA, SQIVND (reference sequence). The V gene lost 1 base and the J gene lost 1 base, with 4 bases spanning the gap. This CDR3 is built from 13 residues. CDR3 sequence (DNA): TGTGCCAGTAGTATAGCGGAGAACACTGAAGCTTTCTTT. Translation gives CASSIAENTEAFF.

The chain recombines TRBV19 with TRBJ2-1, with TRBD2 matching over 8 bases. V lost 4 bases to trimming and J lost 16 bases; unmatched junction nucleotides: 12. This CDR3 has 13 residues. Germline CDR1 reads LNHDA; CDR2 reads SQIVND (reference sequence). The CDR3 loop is CASSKPGGDSPFF. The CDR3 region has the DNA TGTGCCAGTAGTAAACCCGGGGGGGATAGCCCCTTCTTC.

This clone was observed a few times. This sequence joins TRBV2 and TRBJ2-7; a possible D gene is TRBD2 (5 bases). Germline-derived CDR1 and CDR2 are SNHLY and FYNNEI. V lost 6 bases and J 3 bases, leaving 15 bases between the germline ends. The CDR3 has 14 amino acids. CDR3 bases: TGTGCCAGCAGAGAGGCTAGCTTGCGCTACGAGCAGTACTTC. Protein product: CASREASLRYEQYF.